This passage covers 5 T cell receptor beta chains from one sample sequenced in a study of shared clonotypes between healthy human individuals. Measured with immunoSEQ multiplex PCR; TCRdb has only the in-frame clones, and not every one. The table records over 100,000 clones, under 70% of them present only once. Sequenced: memory CD8+ T cells sorted from blood. The subset: CD45RO+ cells pooled with CCR7-negative TemRA cells. The receptor set was obtained from a woman in her twenties or thirties in good health.

The chain links TRBV2 to TRBJ2-2; perhaps D is TRBD1 or TRBD2 (5 bases each). This CDR3 comprises 17 residues. Germline CDR1 is SNHLY and CDR2 is FYNNEI. V lost 5 bases to trimming and J lost 3 bases, with 19 bases between them. CDR3 residues: CASSLGSRDGYTGELFF. In DNA, the CDR3 is TGTGCCAGCAGTCTAGGTTCCCGGGACGGCTACACCGGGGAGCTGTTTTTT. The entire variable domain, with the rest obtained from reference TRBV2 and TRBJ2-2, is as follows: EPEVTQTPSHQVTQMGQEVILRCVPISNHLYFYWYRQILGQKVEFLVSFYNNEISEKSEIFDDQFSVERPDGSNFTLKIRSTKLEDSAMYFCASSLGSRDGYTGELFFGEGSRLTVL.

This chain uses TRBV28 with TRBJ1-4, with D possibly matching TRBD1 (6 bases). There are 17 residues in the CDR3. V gave up 6 bases and J gave up 1 base, with 18 bases separating them. The germline V gene has CDR1 MDHEN and CDR2 SYDVKM. The CDR3 coding sequence is TGTGCCAGCAGGGCATGGCCAGGGGAAATAACTAATGAAAAACTGTTTTTT. As protein: CASRAWPGEITNEKLFF.

The V gene is TRBV25-1, the J gene TRBJ2-6; possible D gene TRBD2, 6 bases. V was cut by 4 bases and J by 0 bases, with 13 bases left in between. Germline CDR1 and CDR2: MGHDK and SYGVNS. CDR3 length equals 17 residues. CDR3 sequence reads: CASSGTTVYSGANVLTF. In DNA, the CDR3 is TGTGCCAGCAGTGGGACTACCGTATACTCTGGGGCCAACGTCCTGACTTTC.

The chain links TRBV6-1 to TRBJ2-7; TRBD1 is a possible D gene (6 bases). Germline CDR1 reads MNHNS; CDR2 reads SASEGT. The length of the CDR3 is 14 residues. The ends were cut back, 1 base at V and 3 bases at J, with 10 bases in the middle. The CDR3 loop is CASSEGGTLYEQYF. For the CDR3, the DNA is TGTGCCAGCAGTGAAGGGGGGACACTCTACGAGCAGTACTTC.

This chain joins TRBV13 and TRBJ1-2; D is ambiguous. From germline, CDR1 is PRHDT and CDR2 FYEKMQ (reference sequence). The CDR3 consists of 14 residues. Trimming cost V 1 base and J 3 bases, with 9 bases left between them. As DNA, the CDR3 is TGTGCCAGCAGCTTAGAGCGCAGCCACTATGGCTACACCTTC. It codes for CASSLERSHYGYTF.